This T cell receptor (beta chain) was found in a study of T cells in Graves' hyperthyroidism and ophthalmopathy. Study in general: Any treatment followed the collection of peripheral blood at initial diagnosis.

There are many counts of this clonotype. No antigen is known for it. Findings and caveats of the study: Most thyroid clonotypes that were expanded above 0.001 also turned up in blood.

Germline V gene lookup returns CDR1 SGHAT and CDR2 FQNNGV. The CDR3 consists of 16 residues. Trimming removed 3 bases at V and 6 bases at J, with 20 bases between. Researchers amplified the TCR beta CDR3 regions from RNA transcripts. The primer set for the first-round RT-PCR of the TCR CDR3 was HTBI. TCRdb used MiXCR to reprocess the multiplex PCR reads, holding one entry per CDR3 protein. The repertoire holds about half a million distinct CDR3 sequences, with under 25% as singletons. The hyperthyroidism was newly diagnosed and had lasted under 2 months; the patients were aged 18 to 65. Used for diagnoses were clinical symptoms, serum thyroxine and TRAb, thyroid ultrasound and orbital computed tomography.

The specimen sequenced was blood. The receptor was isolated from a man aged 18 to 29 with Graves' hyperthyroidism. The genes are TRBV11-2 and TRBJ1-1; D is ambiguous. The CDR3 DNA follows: TGTGCCAGCAGCTTTTACGCCGGCCGGAGGACCCCTGAAGCTTTCTTT. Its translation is CASSFYAGRRTPEAFF. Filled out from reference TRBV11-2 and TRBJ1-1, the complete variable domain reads EAGVAQSPRYKIIEKRQSVAFWCNPISGHATLYWYQQILGQGPKLLIQFQNNGVVDDSQLPKDRFSAERLKGVDSTLKIQPAKLEDSAVYLCASSFYAGRRTPEAFFGQGTRLTVV.